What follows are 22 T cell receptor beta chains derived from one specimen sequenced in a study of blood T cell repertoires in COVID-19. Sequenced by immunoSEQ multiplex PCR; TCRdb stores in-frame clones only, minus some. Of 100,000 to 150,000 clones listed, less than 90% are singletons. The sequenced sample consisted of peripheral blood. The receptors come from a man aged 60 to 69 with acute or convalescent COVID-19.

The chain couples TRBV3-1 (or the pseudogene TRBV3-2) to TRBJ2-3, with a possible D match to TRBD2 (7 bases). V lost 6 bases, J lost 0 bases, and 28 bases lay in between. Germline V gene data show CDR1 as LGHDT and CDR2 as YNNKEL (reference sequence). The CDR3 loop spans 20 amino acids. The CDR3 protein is CASSKASLARGGFSTDTQYF. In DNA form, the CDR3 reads TGTGCCAGCAGTAAAGCCTCCTTAGCGAGGGGGGGGTTTAGCACAGATACGCAGTATTTT.

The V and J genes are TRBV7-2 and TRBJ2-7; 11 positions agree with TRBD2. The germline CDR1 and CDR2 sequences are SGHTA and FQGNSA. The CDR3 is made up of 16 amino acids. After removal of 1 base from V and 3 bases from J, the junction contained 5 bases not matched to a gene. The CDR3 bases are TGTGCCAGCAGCTTAGGACTAGCGGGAATGAGCTACGAGCAGTACTTC. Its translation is CASSLGLAGMSYEQYF.

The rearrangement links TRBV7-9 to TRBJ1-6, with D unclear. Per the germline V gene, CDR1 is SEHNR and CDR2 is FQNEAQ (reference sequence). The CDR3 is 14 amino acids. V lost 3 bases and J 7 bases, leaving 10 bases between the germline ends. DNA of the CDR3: TGTGCCAGCAGCTTCATCCAATCCAATTCACCCCTCCACTTT. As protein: CASSFIQSNSPLHF. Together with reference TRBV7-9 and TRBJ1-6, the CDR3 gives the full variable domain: DTGVSQNPRHKITKRGQNVTFRCDPISEHNRLYWYRQTLGQGPEFLTYFQNEAQLEKSRLLSDRFSAERPKGSFSTLEIQRTEQGDSAMYLCASSFIQSNSPLHFGNGTRLTVT.

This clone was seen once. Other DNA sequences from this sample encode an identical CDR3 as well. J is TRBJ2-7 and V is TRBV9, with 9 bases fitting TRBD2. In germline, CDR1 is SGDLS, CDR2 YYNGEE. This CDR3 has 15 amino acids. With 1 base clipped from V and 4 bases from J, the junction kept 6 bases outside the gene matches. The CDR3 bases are TGTGCCAGCAGCGTAAGTAGCGGGGGATCATACGAGCAGTACTTC. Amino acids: CASSVSSGGSYEQYF.

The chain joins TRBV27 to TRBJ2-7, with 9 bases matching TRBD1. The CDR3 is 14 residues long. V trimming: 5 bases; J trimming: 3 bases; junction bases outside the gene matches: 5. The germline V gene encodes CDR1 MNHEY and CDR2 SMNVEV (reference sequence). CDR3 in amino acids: CASSPSTGGYEQYF. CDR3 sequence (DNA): TGTGCCAGCAGTCCGTCGACAGGGGGCTACGAGCAGTACTTC.

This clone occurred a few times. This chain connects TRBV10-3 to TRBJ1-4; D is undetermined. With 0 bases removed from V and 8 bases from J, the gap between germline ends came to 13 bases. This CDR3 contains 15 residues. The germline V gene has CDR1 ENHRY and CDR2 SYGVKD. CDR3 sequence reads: CAISESSARGEKLFF. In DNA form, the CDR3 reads TGTGCCATCAGTGAGTCATCCGCGCGAGGGGAAAAACTGTTTTTT.

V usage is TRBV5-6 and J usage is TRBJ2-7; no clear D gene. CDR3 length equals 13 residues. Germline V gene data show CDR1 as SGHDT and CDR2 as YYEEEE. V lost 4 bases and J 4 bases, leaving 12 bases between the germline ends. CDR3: CASSREVPYEQYF. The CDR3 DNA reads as TGTGCCAGCAGCCGAGAAGTCCCGTACGAGCAGTACTTC.

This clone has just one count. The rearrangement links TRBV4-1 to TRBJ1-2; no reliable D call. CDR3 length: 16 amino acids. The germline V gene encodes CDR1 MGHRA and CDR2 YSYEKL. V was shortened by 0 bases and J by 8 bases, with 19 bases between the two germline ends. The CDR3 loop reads CASSQDKAGGLGGYTF. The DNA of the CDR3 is TGCGCCAGCAGCCAAGATAAGGCAGGTGGTCTCGGCGGCTACACCTTC.

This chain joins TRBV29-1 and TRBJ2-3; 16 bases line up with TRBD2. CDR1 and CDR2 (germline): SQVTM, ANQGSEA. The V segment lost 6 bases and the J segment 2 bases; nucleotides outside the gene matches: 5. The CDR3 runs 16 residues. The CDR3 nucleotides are TGCAGCGTAGGGACTAGCGGGGGGGGCTTCACAGATACGCAGTATTTT. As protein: CSVGTSGGGFTDTQYF.

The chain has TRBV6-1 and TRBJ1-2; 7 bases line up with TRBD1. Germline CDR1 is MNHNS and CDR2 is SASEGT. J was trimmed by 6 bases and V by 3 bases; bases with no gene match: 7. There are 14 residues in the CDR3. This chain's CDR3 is CASSDLQGYDGYTF. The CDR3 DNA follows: TGTGCCAGCAGTGACCTACAGGGGTACGATGGCTACACCTTC.

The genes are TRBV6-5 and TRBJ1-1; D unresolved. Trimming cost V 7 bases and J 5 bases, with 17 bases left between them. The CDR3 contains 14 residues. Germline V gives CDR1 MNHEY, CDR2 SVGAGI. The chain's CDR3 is CASTFGSSVTEAFF. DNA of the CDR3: TGTGCCAGCACTTTCGGGTCCTCGGTAACTGAAGCTTTCTTT.

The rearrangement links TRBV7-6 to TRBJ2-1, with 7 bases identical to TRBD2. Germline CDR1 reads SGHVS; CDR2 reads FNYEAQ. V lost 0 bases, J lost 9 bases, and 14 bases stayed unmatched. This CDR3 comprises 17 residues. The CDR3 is CASSLAQGLPTSGEQFF. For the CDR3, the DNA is TGTGCCAGCAGCTTAGCGCAGGGACTACCCACAAGCGGTGAGCAGTTCTTC.

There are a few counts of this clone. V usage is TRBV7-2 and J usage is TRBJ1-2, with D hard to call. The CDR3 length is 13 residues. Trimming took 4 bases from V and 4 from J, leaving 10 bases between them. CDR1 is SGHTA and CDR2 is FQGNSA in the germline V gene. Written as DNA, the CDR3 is TGTGCCAGCAGCTCGCGGAGAATCTATGGCTACACCTTC. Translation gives CASSSRRIYGYTF.

The CDR3 coding sequence is TGCAGCGTTTGTCTAGCGGGATTCAATGAGCAGTTCTTC. It encodes CSVCLAGFNEQFF. The rearrangement joins TRBV29-1 to TRBJ2-1; 9 nucleotides align to TRBD2. Trimming at V came to 5 bases and at J to 6 bases, leaving 5 bases not matched to a gene. Germline V gene sequence: CDR1 SQVTM, CDR2 ANQGSEA. The CDR3 contains 13 residues.

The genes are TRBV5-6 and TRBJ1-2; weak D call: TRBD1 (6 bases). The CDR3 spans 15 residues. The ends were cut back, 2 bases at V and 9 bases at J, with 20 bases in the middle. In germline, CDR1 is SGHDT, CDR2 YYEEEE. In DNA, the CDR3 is TGTGCCAGCAGCTTCGCCCTATTGGGGGGGCAAAGCTACACCTTC. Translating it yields CASSFALLGGQSYTF.

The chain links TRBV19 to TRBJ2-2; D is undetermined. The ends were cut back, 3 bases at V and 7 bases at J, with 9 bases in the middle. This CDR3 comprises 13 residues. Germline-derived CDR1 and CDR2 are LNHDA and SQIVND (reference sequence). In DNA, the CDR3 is TGTGCCAGTAGTATCAGGTTTAACGGGGAGCTGTTTTTT. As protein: CASSIRFNGELFF. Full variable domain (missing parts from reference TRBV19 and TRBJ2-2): DGGITQSPKYLFRKEGQNVTLSCEQNLNHDAMYWYRQDPGQGLRLIYYSQIVNDFQKGDIAEGYSVSREKKESFPLTVTSAQKNPTAFYLCASSIRFNGELFFGEGSRLTVL.

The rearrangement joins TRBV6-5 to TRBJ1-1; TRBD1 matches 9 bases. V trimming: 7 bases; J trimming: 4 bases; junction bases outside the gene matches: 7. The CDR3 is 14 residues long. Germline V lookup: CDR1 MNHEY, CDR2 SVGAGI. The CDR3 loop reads CASNRRTGATEAFF. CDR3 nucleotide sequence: TGTGCCAGCAACCGTCGGACAGGGGCCACTGAAGCTTTCTTT.

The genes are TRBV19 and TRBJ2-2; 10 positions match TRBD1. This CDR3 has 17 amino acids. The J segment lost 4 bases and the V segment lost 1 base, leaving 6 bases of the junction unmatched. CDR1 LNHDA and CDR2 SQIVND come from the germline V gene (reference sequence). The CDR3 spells CASSIVGTGVRTGELFF. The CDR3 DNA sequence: TGTGCCAGTAGTATAGTTGGGACAGGGGTGCGCACCGGGGAGCTGTTTTTT.

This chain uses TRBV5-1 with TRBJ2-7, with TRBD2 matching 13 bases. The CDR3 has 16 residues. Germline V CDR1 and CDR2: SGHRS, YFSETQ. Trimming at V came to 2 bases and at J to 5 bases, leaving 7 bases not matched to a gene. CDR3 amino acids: CASSFGLAGALDEQYF. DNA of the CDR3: TGCGCCAGCAGCTTTGGACTAGCGGGAGCGTTAGACGAGCAGTACTTC.

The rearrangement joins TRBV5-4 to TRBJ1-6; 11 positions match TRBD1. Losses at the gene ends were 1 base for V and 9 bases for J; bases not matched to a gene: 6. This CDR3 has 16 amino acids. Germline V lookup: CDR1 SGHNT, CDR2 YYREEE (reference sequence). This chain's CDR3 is CASSLQGTGGGSPLHF. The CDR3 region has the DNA TGTGCCAGCAGCTTGCAGGGGACAGGGGGAGGTTCACCCCTCCACTTT.

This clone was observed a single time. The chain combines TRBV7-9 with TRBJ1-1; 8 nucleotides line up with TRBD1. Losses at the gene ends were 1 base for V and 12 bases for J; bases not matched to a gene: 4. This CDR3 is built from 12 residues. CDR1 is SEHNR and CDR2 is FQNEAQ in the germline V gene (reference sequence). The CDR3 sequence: CASSLGTGITFF. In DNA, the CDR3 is TGTGCCAGCAGCTTAGGGACAGGGATAACTTTCTTT.

In DNA, the CDR3 is TGTGCCAGCAGCACCCAGACAGCTTTCTACTACGAGCAGTACTTC. Translating it yields CASSTQTAFYYEQYF. The V gene is TRBV7-8, the J gene TRBJ2-7; a possible D gene is TRBD1 (5 bases). Trimming stripped 5 bases from V and 3 bases from J, with 17 bases between. CDR3 length: 15 amino acids. Per the germline V gene, CDR1 is SGHVS and CDR2 is FQNEAQ.